These 6 T cell receptor beta chains came from one sample sequenced in a study of shared T cell receptors in the human thymus (dated by TCRdb to the early 2020s). To prepare the library, the immunoSEQ multiplex PCR assay was applied. The table comes from immuneACCESS by way of TCRdb, which keeps in-frame sequences with V and J called. Part of the clones is missing from these tables; in studies checked, under half for an unresolved V gene and the rest for unknown reasons. This sample is represented by hundreds of thousands of clones; approximately 78% of them were singletons. The top ten constitute roughly 0.013% of the sample. These data were also reused for a study on human thymus T cells.

Sequencing input: thymocytes. These receptors came from a boy less than two years old with a congenital heart defect. Donor details come from another sample of the same person, matched by shared clones.

This clone was seen a few times. V and J are TRBV29-1 and TRBJ1-5, with 12 bases identical to TRBD1. V dropped 5 bases and J dropped 0; count of bases not matched to a gene: 8. The CDR3 length is 17 residues. Germline CDR1 and CDR2: SQVTM and ANQGSEA. The CDR3 protein is CSVSGTGGESSNQPQHF. CDR3 nucleotide sequence: TGCAGCGTTTCCGGGACAGGGGGCGAAAGTAGCAATCAGCCCCAGCATTTT.

J is TRBJ2-1 and V is TRBV1; the D call TRBD2 from the table was never checked on the DNA. TRBV1 is a listed pseudogene. The CDR3 is 18 residues long. CDR3 residues: CTSSQVQTGTSVNNEQFF. For the CDR3, the DNA is TGCACCAGCAGCCAAGTCCAGACCGGGACTAGCGTCAACAATGAGCAGTTCTTC.

This sequence joins TRBV5-5 and TRBJ2-2; 9 bases line up with TRBD2. The germline CDR1 and CDR2 sequences are SGHKS and YYEKEE (reference sequence). The CDR3 is made up of 17 amino acids. J gave up 5 bases and V 1 base, and 9 bases lay outside the gene matches. The CDR3: CASSLSLAGRRTGELFF. In DNA form, the CDR3 reads TGTGCCAGCAGCTTGAGTCTAGCGGGAAGGAGAACCGGGGAGCTGTTTTTT. The full variable domain, its missing parts supplied by reference TRBV5-5 and TRBJ2-2, is DAGVTQSPTHLIKTRGQQVTLRCSPISGHKSVSWYQQVLGQGPQFIFQYYEKEERGRGNFPDRFSARQFPNYSSELNVNALLLGDSALYLCASSLSLAGRRTGELFFGEGSRLTVL.

The chain combines TRBV4-3 with TRBJ2-3, with 10 bases matching TRBD2. This CDR3 is built from 18 residues. The V gene's germline CDR1 is LGHNA and CDR2 YSLEER. After removal of 0 bases from V and 1 base from J, the junction contained 7 bases not matched to a gene. CDR3 coding DNA: TGCGCCAGCAGCCAAGAGGAAAGCGGGAGGGCCGGCACAGATACGCAGTATTTT. Encoded protein: CASSQEESGRAGTDTQYF.

This chain joins TRBV5-5 and TRBJ1-4; a weak D match, TRBD1 (6 bases). Between the trimmed V and J ends, which lost 6 bases and 7 bases, there was a span of 13 bases. The CDR3 consists of 13 residues. From germline, CDR1 is SGHKS and CDR2 YYEKEE (reference sequence). In DNA, the CDR3 is TGTGCCAGCACCAGCATAGGGGGTGAAAAACTGTTTTTT. Its translation: CASTSIGGEKLFF. The full variable domain, rest sourced from reference TRBV5-5 and TRBJ1-4, is DAGVTQSPTHLIKTRGQQVTLRCSPISGHKSVSWYQQVLGQGPQFIFQYYEKEERGRGNFPDRFSARQFPNYSSELNVNALLLGDSALYLCASTSIGGEKLFFGSGTQLSVL.

The chain links TRBV5-6 to TRBJ2-7, with TRBD2 identical over 7 bases. Trimming cost V 1 base and J 0 bases; bases outside gene matches: 7. Germline CDR1 reads SGHDT; CDR2 reads YYEEEE. This CDR3 comprises 16 residues. DNA of the CDR3: TGTGCCAGCAGCTTGTGGGGCGGGAGCTTCTCCTACGAGCAGTACTTC. This encodes CASSLWGGSFSYEQYF.